This T cell receptor (beta chain) was observed in a study of cytomegalovirus exposure and HLA in healthy donors. Study-level results: Analyses of presence and absence presupposed an approximately uniform sequencing depth across donors.

Notes on this clone: No antigen is known for it. At one end, the junction sequence differs from germline, possibly due to a read error.

With 60 Vbeta and 13 Jbeta primers, the PCR was carried out. Sequenced by immunoSEQ multiplex PCR; TCRdb stores in-frame clones only, minus some. The data contain roughly 62,000 clones, 60% to 85% of them singletons. Per the germline V gene, CDR1 is GTSNPN and CDR2 is SVGIG (reference sequence). The CDR3 spans 13 residues. The TCR originated in a woman between 40 and 55 years old in good health and CMV-seropositive. The chain carries TRBV30 and TRBJ1-1, with D possibly TRBD1 on 5 matching bases. The specimen was PBMCs. The CDR3 region is CAWTGQANSEAFF. The CDR3, as DNA: TGTGCCTGGACAGGGCAGGCGAACTCTGAAGCTTTCTTT.